These T cell receptor beta chains were read from a single sample in a study of blood T cell repertoires in COVID-19. TCRdb's copy holds only in-frame clones and misses some; the assay was immunoSEQ multiplex PCR. Seen here are 70,000 to 85,000 clones, 82% observed once, and the top ten hold around a fifth. The material sequenced was peripheral blood. All receptors derive from a human donor in a cohort sampled during active COVID-19. Both conserved end residues are part of each CDR3. Fields, in order: V gene, clone size, D gene, J gene, CDR3 protein, CDR3 DNA. The D gene is left open where the match is weak. Clone size is not always given. Where it is, it says once, few, many or a class for expanded clones.

v_gene: TRBV5-4; abundance: -; d_gene: -; j_gene: TRBJ2-7; CDR3aa: CASSLGGGLSYEQYF; CDR3nt: TGTGCCAGCAGCTTGGGCGGGGGCCTCTCCTACGAGCAGTACTTC
v_gene: TRBV10-1; abundance: -; d_gene: -; j_gene: TRBJ1-4; CDR3aa: CASSARGGRGEKLFF; CDR3nt: TGCGCCAGCAGTGCCCGGGGGGGGCGCGGAGAAAAACTGTTTTTT
v_gene: TRBV7-3; abundance: once; d_gene: -; j_gene: TRBJ2-2; CDR3aa: CATRLGQNTGELFF; CDR3nt: TGTGCCACCCGGTTGGGACAAAACACCGGGGAGCTGTTTTTT
v_gene: TRBV7-9; abundance: many; d_gene: -; j_gene: TRBJ2-5; CDR3aa: CASSSTGYQETQYF; CDR3nt: TGTGCCAGCAGCTCCACAGGGTACCAAGAGACCCAGTACTTC
v_gene: TRBV9; abundance: -; d_gene: TRBD1; j_gene: TRBJ2-5; CDR3aa: CASSPRTGLKGETQYF; CDR3nt: TGTGCCAGCAGCCCCCGGACAGGGTTGAAGGGAGAGACCCAGTACTTC
v_gene: TRBV5-3; abundance: -; d_gene: -; j_gene: TRBJ2-3; CDR3aa: CARSFLILRHTDTQYF; CDR3nt: TGTGCCAGAAGCTTCCTTATCCTCCGACACACAGATACGCAGTATTTT
v_gene: TRBV3-1/TRBV3-2; abundance: -; d_gene: TRBD1; j_gene: TRBJ1-2; CDR3aa: CASSQDQGARFFGYTF; CDR3nt: TGTGCCAGCAGCCAAGATCAGGGGGCGAGGTTCTTTGGCTACACCTTC
v_gene: TRBV6-5; abundance: -; d_gene: -; j_gene: TRBJ2-3; CDR3aa: CASRPTNTDTQYF; CDR3nt: TGTGCCAGCAGACCGACTAACACAGATACGCAGTATTTT
v_gene: TRBV27; abundance: -; d_gene: TRBD2; j_gene: TRBJ2-7; CDR3aa: CASSFFNLAGGAEQYF; CDR3nt: TGTGCCAGCAGTTTCTTCAACCTAGCGGGGGGAGCCGAGCAGTACTTC
v_gene: TRBV5-6; abundance: -; d_gene: TRBD1; j_gene: TRBJ2-7; CDR3aa: CASSLLTGTGVYEQYF; CDR3nt: TGTGCCAGCAGCTTGTTAACCGGGACAGGGGTTTACGAGCAGTACTTC
v_gene: TRBV7-2; abundance: -; d_gene: TRBD2; j_gene: TRBJ2-5; CDR3aa: CASSLELAGGKTQYF; CDR3nt: TGTGCCAGCAGCTTAGAGTTAGCGGGGGGAAAGACCCAGTACTTC
v_gene: TRBV4-1; abundance: -; d_gene: -; j_gene: TRBJ1-2; CDR3aa: CASSQPSRGRNYGYTF; CDR3nt: TGCGCCAGCAGCCAACCCAGCCGAGGAAGGAACTATGGCTACACCTTC
v_gene: TRBV10-1; abundance: -; d_gene: TRBD1; j_gene: TRBJ2-1; CDR3aa: CASSHPGTGDPYNEQFF; CDR3nt: TGCGCCAGCAGTCACCCGGGGACAGGGGACCCCTACAATGAGCAGTTCTTC
v_gene: TRBV2; abundance: -; d_gene: TRBD1; j_gene: TRBJ1-5; CDR3aa: CASGRQGSSNQPQHF; CDR3nt: TGTGCCAGCGGACGACAGGGGAGTAGCAATCAGCCCCAGCATTTT
v_gene: TRBV5-4; abundance: -; d_gene: TRBD2; j_gene: TRBJ2-3; CDR3aa: CASSLNGGLPTDTQYF; CDR3nt: TGTGCCAGCAGCTTAAACGGGGGGTTACCCACAGATACGCAGTATTTT
v_gene: TRBV3-1/TRBV3-2; abundance: -; d_gene: -; j_gene: TRBJ2-5; CDR3aa: CASSQTRGGAQKETQYF; CDR3nt: TGTGCCAGCAGCCAAACCCGTGGCGGGGCCCAAAAAGAGACCCAGTACTTC
v_gene: TRBV7-3; abundance: once; d_gene: -; j_gene: TRBJ2-3; CDR3aa: CASRLQGAGLATDTQYF; CDR3nt: TGTGCCAGCAGGCTTCAGGGGGCGGGACTAGCAACAGATACGCAGTATTTT
v_gene: TRBV10-3; abundance: -; d_gene: -; j_gene: TRBJ1-2; CDR3aa: CAISALTGNYGYTF; CDR3nt: TGTGCCATCAGTGCGCTAACAGGGAACTATGGCTACACCTTC
v_gene: TRBV7-2; abundance: -; d_gene: TRBD1; j_gene: TRBJ1-5; CDR3aa: CASSSDRALTQPQHF; CDR3nt: TGTGCCAGCAGCTCCGACAGGGCTTTGACTCAGCCCCAGCATTTT
v_gene: TRBV15; abundance: -; d_gene: TRBD1; j_gene: TRBJ2-3; CDR3aa: CATSKRQGGPDTQYF; CDR3nt: TGTGCCACCAGCAAAAGACAGGGCGGCCCAGATACGCAGTATTTT
v_gene: TRBV19; abundance: -; d_gene: -; j_gene: TRBJ1-1; CDR3aa: CASRDPGAWTEAFF; CDR3nt: TGTGCCAGTAGGGACCCAGGGGCTTGGACTGAAGCTTTCTTT
v_gene: TRBV19; abundance: few; d_gene: -; j_gene: TRBJ1-5; CDR3aa: CASSIDRRQDQPQHF; CDR3nt: TGTGCCAGTAGTATAGATCGGAGGCAGGATCAGCCCCAGCATTTT
v_gene: TRBV7-9; abundance: -; d_gene: TRBD1; j_gene: TRBJ1-1; CDR3aa: CASSALPGQTNTEAFF; CDR3nt: TGTGCCAGCAGCGCCTTACCGGGACAGACGAACACTGAAGCTTTCTTT
v_gene: TRBV5-1; abundance: -; d_gene: TRBD1; j_gene: TRBJ1-2; CDR3aa: CASSDAGTGGYYGYTF; CDR3nt: TGCGCCAGCAGCGATGCCGGGACAGGGGGGTACTATGGCTACACCTTC
v_gene: TRBV5-1; abundance: -; d_gene: -; j_gene: TRBJ2-7; CDR3aa: CASSLVGISYEQYF; CDR3nt: TGCGCCAGCAGCTTGGTGGGCATCTCCTACGAGCAGTACTTC
v_gene: TRBV28; abundance: -; d_gene: -; j_gene: TRBJ2-1; CDR3aa: CASIPSSGTWGEQFF; CDR3nt: TGTGCCAGCATCCCATCTAGTGGGACATGGGGTGAGCAGTTCTTC
v_gene: TRBV19; abundance: -; d_gene: -; j_gene: TRBJ2-2; CDR3aa: CASTIDTNTGELFF; CDR3nt: TGTGCCAGTACCATCGACACAAACACCGGGGAGCTGTTTTTT
v_gene: TRBV10-1; abundance: -; d_gene: -; j_gene: TRBJ1-4; CDR3aa: CASTYKGATNEKLFF; CDR3nt: TGCGCCAGCACATATAAGGGGGCAACTAATGAAAAACTGTTTTTT
v_gene: TRBV7-2; abundance: once; d_gene: -; j_gene: TRBJ2-3; CDR3aa: CASSLAPAGNTDTQYF; CDR3nt: TGTGCCAGCAGCTTGGCCCCCGCGGGCAACACAGATACGCAGTATTTT
v_gene: TRBV11-2; abundance: -; d_gene: TRBD1; j_gene: TRBJ1-2; CDR3aa: CASSSGQNYGYTF; CDR3nt: TGTGCCAGCAGCTCGGGACAGAACTATGGCTACACCTTC
v_gene: TRBV19; abundance: -; d_gene: -; j_gene: TRBJ2-3; CDR3aa: CASSRRGGTDTQYF; CDR3nt: TGTGCCAGTAGTCGCAGGGGGGGCACAGATACGCAGTATTTT
v_gene: TRBV5-1; abundance: -; d_gene: -; j_gene: TRBJ2-3; CDR3aa: CASSLVAKTDTQYF; CDR3nt: TGCGCCAGCAGCTTGGTTGCGAAAACAGATACGCAGTATTTT
v_gene: TRBV5-5; abundance: few; d_gene: -; j_gene: TRBJ1-1; CDR3aa: CASSFFGDTEAFF; CDR3nt: TGTGCCAGCAGCTTTTTCGGGGACACTGAAGCTTTCTTT
v_gene: TRBV6-2/TRBV6-3; abundance: -; d_gene: -; j_gene: TRBJ2-7; CDR3aa: CASSYSAGHYEQYF; CDR3nt: TGTGCCAGCAGTTACTCGGCAGGCCACTACGAGCAGTACTTC
v_gene: TRBV2; abundance: -; d_gene: -; j_gene: TRBJ1-1; CDR3aa: CATLLDTANTEAFF; CDR3nt: TGTGCCACCCTGTTGGATACAGCGAACACTGAAGCTTTCTTT
v_gene: TRBV18; abundance: -; d_gene: -; j_gene: TRBJ1-3; CDR3aa: CASSLGTTGNTIYF; CDR3nt: TGTGCCAGCTCATTAGGGACAACTGGAAACACCATATATTTT
v_gene: TRBV14; abundance: -; d_gene: -; j_gene: TRBJ2-7; CDR3aa: CASRPKASYEQYF; CDR3nt: TGTGCCAGCAGGCCAAAAGCCTCCTACGAGCAGTACTTC
v_gene: TRBV18; abundance: -; d_gene: -; j_gene: TRBJ2-7; CDR3aa: CASSPATLYEQYF; CDR3nt: TGTGCCAGCTCACCGGCCACCTTATACGAGCAGTACTTC
v_gene: TRBV5-1; abundance: -; d_gene: -; j_gene: TRBJ2-7; CDR3aa: CASSLAEGGLWAYEQYF; CDR3nt: TGCGCCAGCAGCTTGGCGGAGGGGGGGTTGTGGGCCTACGAGCAGTACTTC
v_gene: TRBV28; abundance: -; d_gene: -; j_gene: TRBJ1-2; CDR3aa: CASSSTNYGYTF; CDR3nt: TGTGCCAGCAGTTCCACAAACTATGGCTACACCTTC
v_gene: TRBV7-3; abundance: few; d_gene: TRBD1; j_gene: TRBJ1-3; CDR3aa: CASSLEDRGRSGNTIYF; CDR3nt: TGTGCCAGCAGCTTAGAGGACAGGGGGCGATCGGGAAACACCATATATTTT
v_gene: TRBV5-1; abundance: -; d_gene: -; j_gene: TRBJ2-5; CDR3aa: CASSLLGGETQYF; CDR3nt: TGCGCCAGCAGCTTACTAGGCGGGGAGACCCAGTACTTC
v_gene: TRBV6-6; abundance: -; d_gene: TRBD2; j_gene: TRBJ2-3; CDR3aa: CASSSAGGRTDTQYF; CDR3nt: TGTGCCAGCAGTTCAGCGGGGGGGCGAACAGATACGCAGTATTTT
v_gene: TRBV2; abundance: -; d_gene: TRBD1; j_gene: TRBJ1-2; CDR3aa: CASTGTAYGYTF; CDR3nt: TGTGCCAGCACTGGGACAGCCTATGGCTACACCTTC
v_gene: TRBV7-6; abundance: once; d_gene: TRBD1; j_gene: TRBJ2-7; CDR3aa: CASSYGQGIWEQYF; CDR3nt: TGTGCCAGCAGCTACGGACAGGGGATATGGGAGCAGTACTTC
v_gene: TRBV6-1; abundance: -; d_gene: -; j_gene: TRBJ2-3; CDR3aa: CASSEAGVTDTQYF; CDR3nt: TGTGCCAGCAGTGAAGCAGGGGTCACAGATACGCAGTATTTT
v_gene: TRBV15; abundance: -; d_gene: -; j_gene: TRBJ1-2; CDR3aa: CATSVALSTGNYGYTF; CDR3nt: TGTGCCACCAGCGTTGCCCTCTCGACAGGAAACTATGGCTACACCTTC
v_gene: TRBV5-1; abundance: once; d_gene: -; j_gene: TRBJ1-6; CDR3aa: CASKDYRRDSPLHF; CDR3nt: TGCGCCAGCAAGGACTATAGGCGTGATTCACCCCTCCACTTT
v_gene: TRBV13; abundance: -; d_gene: TRBD1; j_gene: TRBJ1-6; CDR3aa: CASSLWGWGTENSPLHF; CDR3nt: TGTGCCAGCAGCTTGTGGGGATGGGGGACAGAAAATTCACCCCTCCACTTT
v_gene: TRBV20-1; abundance: -; d_gene: -; j_gene: TRBJ1-1; CDR3aa: CSAINIEAFF; CDR3nt: TGCAGTGCTATAAACATTGAAGCTTTCTTT
v_gene: TRBV7-9; abundance: -; d_gene: -; j_gene: TRBJ1-5; CDR3aa: CASSSWRGASNQPQHF; CDR3nt: TGTGCCAGCAGCTCCTGGCGGGGGGCGAGCAATCAGCCCCAGCATTTT
v_gene: TRBV7-2; abundance: -; d_gene: -; j_gene: TRBJ2-3; CDR3aa: CASSLGVGGDTQYF; CDR3nt: TGTGCCAGCAGCTTAGGAGTGGGGGGAGATACGCAGTATTTT
v_gene: TRBV5-8; abundance: few; d_gene: -; j_gene: TRBJ1-5; CDR3aa: CASSQGHAPVPQHF; CDR3nt: TGTGCCAGCAGCCAGGGCCACGCTCCGGTGCCCCAGCATTTT
v_gene: TRBV18; abundance: -; d_gene: -; j_gene: TRBJ1-5; CDR3aa: CASSPGGSNQPQHF; CDR3nt: TGTGCCAGCTCACCAGGCGGTAGCAATCAGCCCCAGCATTTT
v_gene: TRBV5-1; abundance: -; d_gene: TRBD1; j_gene: TRBJ2-2; CDR3aa: CASSLGQGVWTGELFF; CDR3nt: TGCGCCAGCAGCTTGGGACAGGGGGTGTGGACCGGGGAGCTGTTTTTT